The 20 T cell receptor beta chains listed next were all sequenced from one sample in a study of shared clonotypes between healthy human individuals. TCRdb's copy holds only in-frame clones and misses some; the assay was immunoSEQ multiplex PCR. This sample has around 340,000 clones, with roughly 80% found just once. Sequenced material: memory CD4+ T cells sorted from blood. The subset here: CD45RA-negative fraction. All receptors come from a man younger than 45 in good health.

The chain has TRBV7-2 and TRBJ2-3, with 8 positions matching TRBD1. The CDR3 has 15 amino acids. Looked up from germline, CDR1 is SGHTA and CDR2 is FQGNSA. V shed 2 bases and J 8 bases; nucleotides not matched to a gene: 9. CDR3 sequence reads: CASSLSLDRGGTQYF. The CDR3 nucleotides are TGTGCCAGCAGCTTATCCCTCGACAGGGGAGGTACGCAGTATTTT.

The chain carries TRBV5-1 and TRBJ1-3; TRBD1 might be the D (6 bases). The CDR3 is 16 residues long. V was shortened by 0 bases and J by 4 bases, with 14 bases between the two germline ends. Per the germline V gene, CDR1 is SGHRS and CDR2 is YFSETQ. CDR3 nucleotide sequence: TGCGCCAGCAGCTTGGCCGGTGTCGACAGGGGAAACACCATATATTTT. This gives the protein CASSLAGVDRGNTIYF.

This clone was counted a few times. V and J are TRBV2 and TRBJ1-1; D is possibly TRBD1 (6 bases). Germline assignment: CDR1 SNHLY and CDR2 FYNNEI. V was pared by 5 bases and J by 4 bases, with 14 bases between. The CDR3 extends over 14 amino acids. CDR3 sequence (DNA): TGTGCCAGCAGTCTCCGGACAGCTGTCACTGAAGCTTTCTTT. Protein: CASSLRTAVTEAFF.

This chain joins TRBV6-6 and TRBJ2-3; 7 bases are shared with TRBD1. Germline assignment: CDR1 MNHNY and CDR2 SVGAGI (reference sequence). Losses at the gene ends were 0 bases for V and 1 base for J; bases not matched to a gene: 1. The CDR3 totals 15 residues. CDR3 DNA sequence: TGTGCCAGCAGTTACTCAGGGACAGGCACAGATACGCAGTATTTT. This translates into CASSYSGTGTDTQYF.

CDR3: CASSPLAAGGNTGELFF. In DNA form, the CDR3 reads TGTGCCAGCAGCCCACTAGCGGCCGGCGGGAACACCGGGGAGCTGTTTTTT. The chain has TRBV6-4 and TRBJ2-2; 8 positions match TRBD2. The CDR3 loop spans 17 amino acids. J gave up 1 base and V 6 bases, and 10 bases lay outside the gene matches. Germline CDR1 MRHNA, CDR2 SNTAGT.

The chain has TRBV19 and TRBJ1-2, with 7 bases identical to TRBD1. The CDR3 loop spans 15 amino acids. Unmatched junction bases numbered 9, after V lost 5 bases and J lost 3 bases. Germline V gene sequence: CDR1 LNHDA, CDR2 SQIVND (reference sequence). CDR3 protein: CASSPHRGTYYGYTF. In DNA form, the CDR3 reads TGTGCCAGTAGTCCACACAGGGGAACTTACTATGGCTACACCTTC. The whole variable domain, filled in from reference TRBV19 and TRBJ1-2, reads DGGITQSPKYLFRKEGQNVTLSCEQNLNHDAMYWYRQDPGQGLRLIYYSQIVNDFQKGDIAEGYSVSREKKESFPLTVTSAQKNPTAFYLCASSPHRGTYYGYTFGSGTRLTVV.

The chain uses TRBV11-2 and TRBJ2-3; D may be TRBD2 (5 bases). The length of the CDR3 is 14 residues. Germline V gene data show CDR1 as SGHAT and CDR2 as FQNNGV. Between the trimmed V and J ends, which lost 2 bases and 6 bases, there was a span of 12 bases. CDR3 DNA sequence: TGTGCCAGCAGCTTAAGTCTGCGAGGGGATACGCAGTATTTT. Its protein product is CASSLSLRGDTQYF.

CDR3 sequence: CASSPLGAQFF. The DNA for the CDR3 is TGTGCCAGCAGCCCACTAGGAGCGCAGTTCTTC. The chain combines TRBV7-9 with TRBJ2-1; TRBD2 might be the D (5 bases). The germline V and J ends were trimmed by 5 bases and 12 bases, with 11 bases remaining between them. Germline-derived CDR1 and CDR2 are SEHNR and FQNEAQ (reference sequence). The CDR3 covers 11 residues.

This chain uses TRBV11-2 with TRBJ1-3; perhaps TRBD1 as D (6 bases). CDR1 is SGHAT and CDR2 is FQNNGV in the germline V gene. The V gene lost 4 bases and the J gene lost 4 bases, with 8 bases spanning the gap. This CDR3 has 13 residues. This CDR3 reads CASSSTGGNTIYF. The CDR3 nucleotides are TGTGCCAGCAGCTCGACAGGAGGAAACACCATATATTTT. The variable domain in full, completed from reference TRBV11-2 and TRBJ1-3, reads EAGVAQSPRYKIIEKRQSVAFWCNPISGHATLYWYQQILGQGPKLLIQFQNNGVVDDSQLPKDRFSAERLKGVDSTLKIQPAKLEDSAVYLCASSSTGGNTIYFGEGSWLTVV.

This clone was recorded many times. This chain links TRBV5-1 with TRBJ2-7; the D gene is possibly TRBD1 (6 bases). This CDR3 has 14 residues. V gave up 4 bases and J gave up 6 bases, with 17 bases separating them. Germline CDR1 SGHRS, CDR2 YFSETQ. CDR3 DNA: TGCGCCAGCAGCCCCGACGACAGGATAGGCGAGCAGTACTTC. Amino acids: CASSPDDRIGEQYF. Full variable domain (missing parts from reference TRBV5-1 and TRBJ2-7): KAGVTQTPRYLIKTRGQQVTLSCSPISGHRSVSWYQQTPGQGLQFLFEYFSETQRNKGNFPGRFSGRQFSNSRSEMNVSTLELGDSALYLCASSPDDRIGEQYFGPGTRLTVT.

V usage is TRBV6-5 and J usage is TRBJ2-7; TRBD2 might be the D (5 bases). Trimming stripped 6 bases from V and 0 bases from J, with 15 bases between. The CDR3 spans 15 residues. Germline CDR1 is MNHEY and CDR2 is SVGAGI. The CDR3 loop is CASRSGSGSSYEQYF. CDR3 DNA: TGTGCCAGCAGGTCGGGGTCGGGGAGCTCCTACGAGCAGTACTTC.

V gene TRBV28 combines with J gene TRBJ1-5; 8 bases line up with TRBD1. In germline, CDR1 is MDHEN, CDR2 SYDVKM. CDR3 length: 15 amino acids. Trimming cost V 5 bases and J 6 bases; bases outside gene matches: 9. The CDR3 sequence: CASSPGGAVSQPQHF. DNA of the CDR3: TGTGCCAGCAGTCCAGGGGGCGCGGTCAGTCAGCCCCAGCATTTT.

The V call is TRBV5-1, the J call TRBJ2-7, with TRBD1 matching over 7 bases. Germline trimming cut 4 bases from V and 4 bases from J; bases unmatched to any gene: 11. The CDR3 runs to 15 residues. Germline-derived CDR1 and CDR2 are SGHRS and YFSETQ. As DNA, the CDR3 is TGCGCCAGCAGCCCCTCCGGGACAGACCTTTACGAGCAGTACTTC. It is translated as CASSPSGTDLYEQYF.

V usage is TRBV11-1 and J usage is TRBJ2-3, with 10 nucleotides matching TRBD1. Germline loops: CDR1 SGHAT, CDR2 FQDESV (reference sequence). CDR3 length equals 14 residues. V lost 6 bases to trimming and J lost 6 bases; unmatched junction nucleotides: 6. The CDR3 sequence is CASSSRQGADTQYF. As DNA, the CDR3 is TGTGCCAGCAGTTCCCGACAGGGGGCGGATACGCAGTATTTT.

This clone showed up just once. The chain combines TRBV11-2 with TRBJ1-5; no firm D call. The V gene's germline CDR1 is SGHAT and CDR2 FQNNGV. V was clipped by 3 bases and J by 3 bases, with 9 bases between them. The CDR3 loop spans 14 amino acids. CDR3 in amino acids: CASSFDRNNQPQHF. The CDR3 nucleotides are TGTGCCAGCAGCTTTGATCGTAACAATCAGCCCCAGCATTTT.

The genes are TRBV5-1 and TRBJ2-5, with D unresolved. This CDR3 has 12 amino acids. Germline CDR1 and CDR2: SGHRS and YFSETQ. Trimming left V 4 bases short and J 7 bases short, with 11 bases between. The CDR3 DNA sequence: TGCGCCAGCAGCATGAGGATGGGGACCCAGTACTTC. Amino acid sequence: CASSMRMGTQYF.

This sequence joins TRBV28 and TRBJ1-2; D not resolved. The CDR3 spans 11 residues. Germline CDR1 and CDR2: MDHEN and SYDVKM. V lost 4 bases, J lost 7 bases, and 7 bases lay in between. The CDR3 region is CASSWGSGYTF. The CDR3 DNA follows: TGTGCCAGCAGTTGGGGAAGTGGCTACACCTTC.

The V gene is TRBV5-6, the J gene TRBJ2-7; D not resolved. The CDR3 has 13 residues. The germline V and J ends were trimmed by 4 bases and 3 bases, with 11 bases remaining between them. The germline V gene has CDR1 SGHDT and CDR2 YYEEEE. Here the CDR3 reads CASSPGPNYEQYF. The CDR3 DNA reads TGTGCCAGCAGCCCCGGACCAAACTACGAGCAGTACTTC.

The chain carries TRBV14 and TRBJ1-5; possible D gene TRBD1, 5 bases. This CDR3 contains 17 residues. The V gene lost 3 bases and the J gene lost 0 bases, with 15 bases spanning the gap. Germline assignment: CDR1 SGHDN and CDR2 FVKESK. In nucleotides, the CDR3 is TGTGCCAGCAGCCATGGGGCCTTCACGAATAGCAATCAGCCCCAGCATTTT. It yields the protein CASSHGAFTNSNQPQHF.

This clone appeared once. This chain joins TRBV5-6 and TRBJ2-1; a weak D match, TRBD2 (7 bases). CDR1 is SGHDT and CDR2 is YYEEEE in the germline V gene. The length of the CDR3 is 16 residues. Trimming pared 0 bases from V and 8 bases from J, leaving 18 bases between. CDR3 residues: CASSLVGAGGWYEQFF. DNA of the CDR3: TGTGCCAGCAGCTTGGTGGGGGCCGGGGGGTGGTATGAGCAGTTCTTC.